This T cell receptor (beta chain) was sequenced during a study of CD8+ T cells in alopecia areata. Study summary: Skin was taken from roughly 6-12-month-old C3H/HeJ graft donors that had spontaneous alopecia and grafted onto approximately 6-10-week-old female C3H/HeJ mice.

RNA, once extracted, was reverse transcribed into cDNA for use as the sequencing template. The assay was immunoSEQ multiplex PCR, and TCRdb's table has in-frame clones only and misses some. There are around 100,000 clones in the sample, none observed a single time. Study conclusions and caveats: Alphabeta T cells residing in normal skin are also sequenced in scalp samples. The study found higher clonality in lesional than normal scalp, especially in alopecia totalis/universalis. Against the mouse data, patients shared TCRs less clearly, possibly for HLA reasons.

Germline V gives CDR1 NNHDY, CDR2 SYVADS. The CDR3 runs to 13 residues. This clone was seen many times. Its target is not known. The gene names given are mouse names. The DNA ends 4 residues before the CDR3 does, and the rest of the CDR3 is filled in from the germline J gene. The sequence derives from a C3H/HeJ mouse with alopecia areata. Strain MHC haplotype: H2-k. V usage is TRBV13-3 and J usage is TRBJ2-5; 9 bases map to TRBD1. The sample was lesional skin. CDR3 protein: CASSPTGGDTQYF. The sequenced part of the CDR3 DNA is TGTGCCAGCAGCCCGACAGGGGGAGAC. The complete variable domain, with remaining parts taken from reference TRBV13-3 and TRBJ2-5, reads EAAVTQSPRSKVAVTGGKVTLSCHQTNNHDYMYWYRQDTGHGLRLIHYSYVADSTEKGDIPDGYKASRPSQENFSLILELASLSQTAVYFCASSPTGGDTQYFGPGTRLLVL.